The 30 T cell receptor beta chains below all came from one sample that was sequenced in a study of a mutant IDH1 vaccine in newly diagnosed glioma. This sample's time point: week 5, during vaccination. Each vaccine dose was 300 ug of mutant IDH1 20-mer peptide, with topical imiquimod. Some clones are missing from TCRdb's copy, which holds only in-frame ones; the method was immunoSEQ multiplex PCR. The data show approximately 51,000 clones, approximately 78% seen once. Their antigens remain unidentified. The source material was PBMCs, sampled from a glioma patient whose treatment included an IDH1 peptide vaccine. These receptor sequences come from a woman in her forties with glioma.

CDR3 DNA: TGTGCCAGCTGGCGGGACAGGGGGGGAAATGAAAAACTGTTTTTT. This translates into CASWRDRGGNEKLFF. V and J are TRBV2 and TRBJ1-4; 11 bases fit TRBD1. Germline-derived CDR1 and CDR2 are SNHLY and FYNNEI. The ends lost 8 bases at V and 5 bases at J; junction bases unmatched: 7. The CDR3 consists of 15 residues. Full variable domain (outside the CDR3, taken from reference TRBV2 and TRBJ1-4): EPEVTQTPSHQVTQMGQEVILRCVPISNHLYFYWYRQILGQKVEFLVSFYNNEISEKSEIFDDQFSVERPDGSNFTLKIRSTKLEDSAMYFCASWRDRGGNEKLFFGSGTQLSVL.

A word on this clone: A read error is likely, as this CDR3 ends without the conserved phenylalanine or tryptophan. Because the CDR3's place on the DNA is in doubt, the DNA is left out and the CDR3 is given as listed by TCRdb. The gene calls are TRBV14 and TRBJ1-1. Germline V gene data show CDR1 as SGHDN and CDR2 as FVKESK. The CDR3 extends over 12 residues, inclusive of both ends. The CDR3 loop is CASSQESYPERL.

The J gene is TRBJ2-1, the V gene TRBV29-1; 9 bases line up with TRBD2. V shed 5 bases and J 0 bases; nucleotides not matched to a gene: 8. Germline V gene lookup returns CDR1 SQVTM and CDR2 ANQGSEA. This CDR3 contains 16 residues. The CDR3 reads CSVRISGGNSYNEQFF. The CDR3 DNA is TGCAGCGTTAGGATTAGCGGGGGCAACTCCTACAATGAGCAGTTCTTC.

This clone was detected once. The V gene is TRBV5-1, the J gene TRBJ1-1; TRBD1 matches 9 bases. Trimming removed 3 bases from V and 0 bases from J; junction bases left unmatched: 12. CDR1 and CDR2 (germline): SGHRS, YFSETQ. The CDR3 consists of 18 residues. The chain's CDR3 is CASSYYPGQGNMNTEAFF. Written as DNA, the CDR3 is TGCGCCAGCAGCTACTATCCGGGACAGGGAAACATGAACACTGAAGCTTTCTTT.

This clone has more than one count but fewer than ten. The chain is built from TRBV5-8 and TRBJ2-7; D is possibly TRBD2 (5 bases). The V end was cut by 3 bases, the J end by 9 bases, with 13 bases between. Per germline, CDR1 SGHTS and CDR2 YDEGEE. The CDR3 has 12 residues. CDR3 in amino acids: CASSSGVPGQYF. CDR3 DNA sequence: TGTGCCAGCAGCTCCGGGGTCCCTGGGCAGTACTTC.

V usage is TRBV5-1 and J usage is TRBJ2-7; 9 positions agree with TRBD1. Germline CDR1 reads SGHRS; CDR2 reads YFSETQ. The CDR3 spans 14 residues. The ends lost 2 bases at V and 6 bases at J; junction bases unmatched: 6. CDR3 sequence: CASSFGEGQGEQYF. The CDR3 coding sequence is TGCGCCAGCAGCTTCGGGGAGGGACAGGGCGAGCAGTACTTC. The whole variable domain, remainder taken from reference TRBV5-1 and TRBJ2-7, is KAGVTQTPRYLIKTRGQQVTLSCSPISGHRSVSWYQQTPGQGLQFLFEYFSETQRNKGNFPGRFSGRQFSNSRSEMNVSTLELGDSALYLCASSFGEGQGEQYFGPGTRLTVT.

V is TRBV30 and J is TRBJ1-1; D might be TRBD1 (6 bases). The CDR3 covers 13 residues. Trimming pared 2 bases from V and 10 bases from J, leaving 17 bases between. CDR1 and CDR2 (germline): GTSNPN, SVGIG (reference sequence). The CDR3 DNA reads TGTGCCTGGAGTATATCACAGGGATTAACAGCTTTCTTT. Its translation is CAWSISQGLTAFF. The full variable domain, rest sourced from reference TRBV30 and TRBJ1-1, is SQTIHQWPATLVQPVGSPLSLECTVEGTSNPNLYWYRQAAGRGLQLLFYSVGIGQISSEVPQNLSASRPQDRQFILSSKKLLLSDSGFYLCAWSISQGLTAFFGQGTRLTVV.

The chain recombines TRBV4-1 with TRBJ1-2, with D perhaps matching TRBD1 (5 bases). Germline V gene sequence: CDR1 MGHRA, CDR2 YSYEKL. The CDR3 runs 11 residues. The V end lost 4 bases, the J end lost 8 bases, and 8 bases lay between the germline ends. CDR3 DNA sequence: TGCGCCAGCAGCCTCCGGGGCGGCTACACCTTC. Translation gives CASSLRGGYTF.

The rearrangement links TRBV7-2 to TRBJ1-5; D remains ambiguous. Trimming pared 5 bases from V and 7 bases from J, leaving 15 bases between. CDR3 length: 14 residues. Germline V gene data show CDR1 as SGHTA and CDR2 as FQGNSA. CDR3 sequence (DNA): TGTGCCAGCAGCCTAAATCAGCGATTCCAGCCCCAGCATTTT. Amino acid sequence: CASSLNQRFQPQHF.

This chain uses TRBV19 with TRBJ1-2, with D possibly TRBD1 on 6 matching bases. Germline CDR1 is LNHDA and CDR2 is SQIVND (reference sequence). This CDR3 has 15 amino acids. V was trimmed by 5 bases and J by 2 bases, leaving 15 bases between them. CDR3 nucleotides: TGTGCCAGTAGTGTGGGACACGTACTGAACTATGGCTACACCTTC. This encodes CASSVGHVLNYGYTF. The variable domain in full, with the rest retrieved from reference TRBV19 and TRBJ1-2, is DGGITQSPKYLFRKEGQNVTLSCEQNLNHDAMYWYRQDPGQGLRLIYYSQIVNDFQKGDIAEGYSVSREKKESFPLTVTSAQKNPTAFYLCASSVGHVLNYGYTFGSGTRLTVV.

CDR3 protein: CASSGRGQNTEAFF. As DNA, the CDR3 is TGTGCCAGCAGTGGCCGGGGGCAGAACACTGAAGCTTTCTTT. The V gene is TRBV2, the J gene TRBJ1-1; possibly TRBD1 for D (6 bases). The CDR3 consists of 14 residues. V lost 4 bases and J 1 base, leaving 10 bases between the germline ends. Germline V CDR1 and CDR2: SNHLY, FYNNEI.

V usage is TRBV19 and J usage is TRBJ2-5; D is ambiguous. The germline CDR1 and CDR2 sequences are LNHDA and SQIVND (reference sequence). Trimming cost V 5 bases and J 5 bases, with 15 bases left between them. The length of the CDR3 is 14 residues. The CDR3 DNA reads as TGTGCCAGTAGTGATCCCTCTCTCGAGGAGACCCAGTACTTC. Its protein product is CASSDPSLEETQYF.

The chain combines TRBV19 with TRBJ2-1; D remains unclear. Germline values: CDR1 LNHDA, CDR2 SQIVND (reference sequence). With 0 bases removed from V and 0 bases from J, the gap between germline ends came to 9 bases. The CDR3 totals 16 residues. In DNA, the CDR3 is TGTGCCAGTAGTATAGAAGGTTGGGGCTCCTACAATGAGCAGTTCTTC. Encoded protein: CASSIEGWGSYNEQFF.

The J gene is TRBJ1-2, the V gene TRBV5-4; TRBD1 is a possible D gene (6 bases). Germline V CDR1 and CDR2: SGHNT, YYREEE (reference sequence). The CDR3 runs 14 residues. V was clipped by 2 bases and J by 1 base, with 9 bases between them. The CDR3 region is CASSLGQNNYGYTF. Written as DNA, the CDR3 is TGTGCCAGCAGCTTAGGACAGAATAACTATGGCTACACCTTC.

This sequence joins TRBV5-1 and TRBJ2-3; D gene ambiguous. V was cut by 0 bases and J by 6 bases, with 11 bases left in between. CDR3 size: 14 residues. The V gene's germline CDR1 is SGHRS and CDR2 YFSETQ. The CDR3 bases are TGCGCCAGCAGCTTGGCCCCCCTGGGGGATACGCAGTATTTT. The encoded protein is CASSLAPLGDTQYF.

This sequence joins TRBV9 and TRBJ2-7; TRBD1 matches 8 bases. This CDR3 is built from 15 residues. V trimming: 3 bases; J trimming: 2 bases; junction bases outside the gene matches: 7. Germline CDR1 is SGDLS and CDR2 is YYNGEE. CDR3 amino acids: CASSASGQEAYEQYF. The DNA for the CDR3 is TGTGCCAGCAGCGCCTCGGGACAGGAAGCCTACGAGCAGTACTTC.

This clone was seen only once. The J gene is TRBJ1-1, the V gene TRBV9; D gene ambiguous. V was cut by 7 bases and J by 5 bases, with 21 bases left in between. This CDR3 contains 15 residues. Germline V gives CDR1 SGDLS, CDR2 YYNGEE. DNA of the CDR3: TGTGCCAGCTCTACTACCCCTAGCGCCGGTACTGAAGCTTTCTTT. This translates into CASSTTPSAGTEAFF.

The chain links TRBV18 to TRBJ1-1, with D perhaps matching TRBD1 (6 bases). V dropped 4 bases and J dropped 0 bases, with 15 bases sitting between them. CDR1 and CDR2 (germline): KGHSH, LQKENI. CDR3 length: 16 residues. CDR3 bases: TGTGCCAGCTCACGACGAACTGGACAGCTGAACACTGAAGCTTTCTTT. Encoded protein: CASSRRTGQLNTEAFF.

This clone appeared once. V gene TRBV29-1 combines with J gene TRBJ2-2, with 8 bases identical to TRBD1. Germline loops: CDR1 SQVTM, CDR2 ANQGSEA. The CDR3 runs 16 residues. Trimming removed 6 bases from V and 4 bases from J; junction bases left unmatched: 13. The DNA of the CDR3 is TGCAGCGTCAAAGGGGGTACAGGGGGAAGCACCGGGGAGCTGTTTTTT. It specifies CSVKGGTGGSTGELFF.

The chain recombines TRBV30 with TRBJ1-3; D unresolved. The CDR3 totals 15 residues. Germline values: CDR1 GTSNPN, CDR2 SVGIG (reference sequence). Trimming cost V 1 base and J 4 bases, with 14 bases left between them. The CDR3 DNA is TGTGCCTGGAGTGGATGGGCGGAGAGGGGAAACACCATATATTTT. Translated, it gives CAWSGWAERGNTIYF.

This chain links TRBV6-1 with TRBJ1-1, with D tentatively TRBD1 (6 bases). Between the trimmed V and J ends, which lost 2 bases and 7 bases, there was a span of 14 bases. CDR3 length: 14 residues. CDR1 MNHNS and CDR2 SASEGT come from the germline V gene. Here the CDR3 reads CASSERGGPYEAFF. In DNA, the CDR3 is TGTGCCAGCAGTGAACGGGGGGGCCCCTATGAAGCTTTCTTT.

This clone was counted between two and nine times. V is TRBV7-6 and J is TRBJ1-1; D gene uncertain. CDR3 size: 14 residues. The germline CDR1 and CDR2 sequences are SGHVS and FNYEAQ. V lost 1 base and J lost 1, with 7 bases in between. This CDR3 is CASSLDRANTEAFF. The CDR3 DNA follows: TGTGCCAGCAGCTTAGACAGAGCGAACACTGAAGCTTTCTTT.

The chain combines TRBV20-1 with TRBJ2-5, with unresolved D. CDR1 DFQATT and CDR2 SNEGSKA come from the germline V gene (reference sequence). The CDR3 runs 10 residues. Trimming left V 6 bases short and J 3 bases short, with 5 bases between. The CDR3 nucleotides are TGCAGTGCAATAAAAGAGACCCAGTACTTC. Its protein product is CSAIKETQYF.

V usage is TRBV19 and J usage is TRBJ1-4; no reliable D call. CDR3 length: 13 residues. In germline, CDR1 is LNHDA, CDR2 SQIVND (reference sequence). Trimming took off 2 bases at V and 6 bases at J, with 7 bases between the two ends. Here the CDR3 DNA reads TGTGCCAGTAGTATACGCTTAGATGAAAAACTGTTTTTT. Amino acid sequence: CASSIRLDEKLFF.

The genes are TRBV9 and TRBJ2-2; 7 bases match TRBD1. With 2 bases clipped from V and 4 bases from J, the junction kept 2 bases outside the gene matches. CDR1 SGDLS and CDR2 YYNGEE come from the germline V gene. This CDR3 comprises 14 residues. CDR3 sequence: CASSVGQSTGELFF. CDR3 nucleotide sequence: TGTGCCAGCAGCGTGGGACAGAGCACCGGGGAGCTGTTTTTT. The full variable domain, rest sourced from reference TRBV9 and TRBJ2-2, is DSGVTQTPKHLITATGQRVTLRCSPRSGDLSVYWYQQSLDQGLQFLIQYYNGEERAKGNILERFSAQQFPDLHSELNLSSLELGDSALYFCASSVGQSTGELFFGEGSRLTVL.

The chain employs TRBV5-4 and TRBJ2-4, with D tentatively TRBD2 (7 bases). Germline V gene data show CDR1 as SGHNT and CDR2 as YYREEE (reference sequence). The CDR3 sequence is 14 residues long. V was cut by 1 base and J by 8 bases, with 13 bases left in between. CDR3 loop: CASSLRGGQDIQYF. The CDR3 region has the DNA TGTGCCAGCAGCTTGAGGGGGGGCCAGGACATTCAGTACTTC.

The CDR3 loop reads CASSLGASGGPRETQYF. CDR3 nucleotide sequence: TGCGCCAGCAGCTTGGGTGCTAGCGGGGGCCCGAGAGAGACCCAGTACTTC. The J gene is TRBJ2-5, the V gene TRBV5-1; 10 nucleotides align to TRBD2. Germline loops: CDR1 SGHRS, CDR2 YFSETQ. J lost 4 bases, V lost 0 bases, and 9 bases had no gene match. The CDR3 runs 17 residues.

In its sample, this clone was seen a few times. The genes are TRBV25-1 and TRBJ1-1; D uncertain. V lost 5 bases and J lost 1, with 14 bases in between. The CDR3 runs 15 residues. Germline V CDR1 and CDR2: MGHDK, SYGVNS. The CDR3 protein is CASSPRASGNTEAFF. Here the CDR3 DNA reads TGTGCCAGCAGTCCGCGGGCCTCGGGGAACACTGAAGCTTTCTTT.

The J gene is TRBJ1-5, the V gene TRBV6-1; D unclear. Germline CDR1 reads MNHNS; CDR2 reads SASEGT. The V and J ends lost 1 base and 1 base respectively, with 11 bases between them. This CDR3 contains 16 residues. CDR3 protein: CASSEVKGQSNQPQHF. The CDR3 DNA is TGTGCCAGCAGTGAAGTTAAGGGTCAAAGCAATCAGCCCCAGCATTTT.

This clone has a single count. The rearrangement uses TRBV6-1 and TRBJ1-1; unclear D gene. The CDR3 extends over 12 amino acids. The V end was cut by 7 bases, the J end by 1 base, with 7 bases between. Germline V gives CDR1 MNHNS, CDR2 SASEGT. The CDR3 protein is CASTRQNTEAFF. CDR3 DNA: TGTGCCAGCACGAGGCAGAACACTGAAGCTTTCTTT.